This T cell receptor beta chain comes out of a study of identical twins (dated by TCRdb to 2016 to 2018). For the wider study: TCR alpha and beta repertoires from monozygotic twins, unrelated adults of various ages and cord blood were deep-sequenced to test whether fetal clonotypes persist. To rule out contamination, replicate twin experiments were performed at different times with different library preparation protocols.

From the cysteine through the phenylalanine, the CDR3 covers 12 amino acids. The DNA shown is the 36-base CDR3, in frame from base 1. V is shortened by 7 bases, J by 8 bases, and the region joining them spans 12 bases. From a lookup of the germline V gene (reference sequence), CDR1 and CDR2 are SEHNR and FQNEAQ. This clonotype came up a few times. It has no known antigen specificity. No much larger clone is present one base from it, and per-base qualities are unavailable. The study at large found these results: In monozygotic twins, recombination models systematically underestimated out-of-frame TCR alpha sharing, but the models matched the sharing seen between unrelated individuals. Invariant T cells such as MAIT and iNKT could partly confound zero-insertion analyses, although diverse VJ usage argued against such confounding for most clonotypes. Fewer insertions were carried by abundant cord blood beta clonotypes, a similar but weaker trend appeared in young adult naive repertoires, and no such trend appeared in memory repertoires. Compared with coincidental sharing between unrelated individuals, an excess of low generation-probability sequences was observed among out-of-frame TCR alpha sequences shared between twins. A weaker excess of twin sharing was found in beta out-of-frame sequences because the signal-to-noise ratio was lowered by fewer shared sequences. Because the same donors could not be followed over many years, the conclusions depended on cross-sectional statistical analysis.

Receptor libraries were prepared by 5' RACE. Sequencing was carried out with an Illumina HiSeq 2000. Template switching introduced a universal primer binding site; the final cDNA contained a unique molecular identifier, enabling accurate counting of TCR cDNA molecules. Specific primers in the conserved constant-segment region were used to synthesize first-strand cDNA for the TCR alpha and beta chains. Each cDNA library was double barcoded, with a SMART-Mk sample barcode plus Illumina barcodes, to control for contamination. TruSeq adapter sequences along with Illumina sample barcodes were introduced in two successive PCR steps. TCR alpha and beta cDNA libraries were sequenced on the Illumina HiSeq platform with custom primers. Per the authors' processing: MiGEC was used to process raw reads and extract unique molecular identifiers, and MiXCR was used to find CDR3 positions. For each individual, recombination models were inferred using an EM algorithm with the repgenHMM and IGoR tools. Shared clonotypes were analyzed with the tcR package in R, and sharing was normalized by the product of cloneset sizes. Out-of-frame nonproductive sequences were analyzed to study raw recombination free of thymic and clonal selection effects. Through fastp at Q25 and MiXCR, TCRdb rebuilt clones from the public reads, retaining in-frame beta chains. Rows are combined by CDR3 protein, so each entry shows the most common genes and DNA. TCRdb, not the original authors, processed these V and J calls. This sample holds about 210,000 distinct CDR3 sequences; approximately 9% were observed only once. The ten most abundant clones make up about 5.2% of the sample.

Every donor in the study was a healthy Caucasian. Using Miltenyi CD45RO+ enrichment and human naive T-cell isolation kits, memory (CD45RO+) and naive T cells were isolated from PBMC. Sequenced: memory (CD45RO+) T cells sorted from blood. The sample's cell subset or site label, in plain terms: CD45RO+ enriched T cells. The rearrangement joined TRBV7-9 to TRBJ2-1, with no D gene named confidently. The clonotype originates from a woman aged 18-29 years in good health. The CDR3 sequence is CASTSPGDEQFF. The DNA reads as follows: TGTGCCAGCACTTCCCCCGGTGATGAGCAGTTCTTC.